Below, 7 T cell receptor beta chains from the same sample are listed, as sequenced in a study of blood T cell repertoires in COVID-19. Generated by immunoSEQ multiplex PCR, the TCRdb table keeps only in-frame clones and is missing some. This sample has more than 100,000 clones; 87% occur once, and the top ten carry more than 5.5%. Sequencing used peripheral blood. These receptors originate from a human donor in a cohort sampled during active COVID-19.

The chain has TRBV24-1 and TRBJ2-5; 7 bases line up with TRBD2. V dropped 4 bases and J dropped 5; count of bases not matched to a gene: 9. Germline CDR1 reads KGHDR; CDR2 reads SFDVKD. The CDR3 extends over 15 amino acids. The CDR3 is CATSDPREAGETQYF. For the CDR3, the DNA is TGTGCCACCAGTGACCCCCGGGAGGCGGGGGAGACCCAGTACTTC.

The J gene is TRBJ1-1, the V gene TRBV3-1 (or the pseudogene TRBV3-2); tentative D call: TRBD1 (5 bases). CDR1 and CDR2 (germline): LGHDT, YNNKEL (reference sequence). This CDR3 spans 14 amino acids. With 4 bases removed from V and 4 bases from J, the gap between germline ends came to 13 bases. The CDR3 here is CASSRQGGITEAFF. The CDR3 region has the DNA TGTGCCAGCAGCCGCCAGGGAGGGATCACTGAAGCTTTCTTT.

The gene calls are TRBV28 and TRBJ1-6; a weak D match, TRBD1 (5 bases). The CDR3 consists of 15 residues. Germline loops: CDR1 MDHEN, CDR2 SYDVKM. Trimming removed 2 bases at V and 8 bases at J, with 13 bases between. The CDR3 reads CASSLTAGFDSPLHF. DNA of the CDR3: TGTGCCAGCAGTTTAACGGCAGGGTTCGATTCACCCCTCCACTTT. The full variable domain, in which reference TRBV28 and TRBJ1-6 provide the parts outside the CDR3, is DVKVTQSSRYLVKRTGEKVFLECVQDMDHENMFWYRQDPGLGLRLIYFSYDVKMKEKGDIPEGYSVSREKKERFSLILESASTNQTSMYLCASSLTAGFDSPLHFGNGTRLTVT.

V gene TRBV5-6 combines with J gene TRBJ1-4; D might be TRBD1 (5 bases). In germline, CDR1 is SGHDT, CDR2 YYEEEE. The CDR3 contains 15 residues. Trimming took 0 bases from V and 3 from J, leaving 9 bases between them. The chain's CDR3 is CASSLEGWANEKLFF. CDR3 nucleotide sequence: TGTGCCAGCAGCTTGGAGGGGTGGGCTAATGAAAAACTGTTTTTT.

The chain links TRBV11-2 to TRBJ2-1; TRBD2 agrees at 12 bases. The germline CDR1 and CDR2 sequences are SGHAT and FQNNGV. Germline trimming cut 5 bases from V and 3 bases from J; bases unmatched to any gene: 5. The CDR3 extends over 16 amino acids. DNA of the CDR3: TGTGCCAGCAGCCCAAGGACTAGCGGGGTCTACAATGAGCAGTTCTTC. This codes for CASSPRTSGVYNEQFF.

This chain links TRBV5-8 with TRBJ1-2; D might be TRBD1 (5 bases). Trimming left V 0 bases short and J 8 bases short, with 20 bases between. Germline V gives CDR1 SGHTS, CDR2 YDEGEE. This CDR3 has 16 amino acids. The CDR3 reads CASSLAALRVVGGYTF. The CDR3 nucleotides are TGTGCCAGCAGCTTGGCCGCTCTCAGGGTGGTTGGCGGCTACACCTTC.

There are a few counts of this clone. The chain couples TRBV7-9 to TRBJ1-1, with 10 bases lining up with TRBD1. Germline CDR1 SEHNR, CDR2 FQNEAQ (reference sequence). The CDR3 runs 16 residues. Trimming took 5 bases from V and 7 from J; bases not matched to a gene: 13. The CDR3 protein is CASSTTPGQGMYEAFF. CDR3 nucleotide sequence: TGTGCCAGCAGCACCACCCCGGGACAGGGGATGTATGAAGCTTTCTTT.